The rows below give T cell receptor beta chains drawn from one sample of a study of CD8+ T cells in alopecia areata. Repertoires were generated with immunoSEQ multiplex PCR, while TCRdb's copy carries only in-frame clones and drops some. Found here are hundreds of thousands of clones, approximately 70% of them singletons; the top ten hold approximately 1.2%. Sequenced here: CD4+ T cells sorted from blood, sampled between weeks 43 and 45, from a patient treated with tofacitinib. The receptors were gathered from a human donor with alopecia areata. Each CDR3 is given with its conserved first and last residue. The D gene is left open where the match is weak. A row's size may be missing; if present it is once, few, many or a size class.

j_call d_call v_call clone_size cdr3_aa cdr3_nt
TRBJ1-1 TRBD1 TRBV30 NA CAYRDRAEAFF TGTGCCTACCGAGACAGGGCTGAAGCTTTCTTT
TRBJ2-3 TRBD2 TRBV25-1 NA CASSATSVGTDTQYF TGTGCCAGCAGTGCGACTAGCGTGGGCACAGATACGCAGTATTTT
TRBJ1-1 NA TRBV29-1 NA CSVDIGAGDTEAFF TGCAGCGTTGATATCGGCGCGGGGGACACTGAAGCTTTCTTT
TRBJ2-3 NA TRBV2 NA CASSEDRAEVTDTQYF TGTGCCAGCAGTGAAGACAGGGCGGAAGTCACAGATACGCAGTATTTT
TRBJ1-5 NA TRBV12-5 NA CASGRGLSNQPQHF TGTGCTAGTGGCAGGGGTCTGAGCAATCAGCCCCAGCATTTT
TRBJ2-7 TRBD1 TRBV28 few CASSRDRANYEQYF TGTGCCAGCAGTCGGGACAGGGCAAATTACGAGCAGTACTTC
TRBJ1-1 NA TRBV29-1 NA CSGSGGTEAFF TGCAGCGGGTCGGGGGGCACTGAAGCTTTCTTT
TRBJ1-5 NA TRBV7-2 few CASSLALGPGQPQHF TGTGCCAGCAGCTTAGCGCTAGGGCCGGGTCAGCCCCAGCATTTT
TRBJ1-2 NA TRBV27 NA CASSLSLGSGYTF TGTGCCAGCAGTTTATCGCTGGGTAGTGGCTACACCTTC
TRBJ1-2 NA TRBV25-1 once CASSRENYGYTF TGTGCCAGCTCCAGGGAGAACTATGGCTACACCTTC
TRBJ2-7 NA TRBV11-2 NA CASSPIGQAPNEQYF TGTGCCAGCAGCCCTATTGGGCAGGCGCCCAACGAGCAGTACTTC
TRBJ1-3 NA TRBV30 NA CAWSVPGNTIYF TGTGCCTGGAGTGTACCTGGAAACACCATATATTTT
TRBJ2-7 NA TRBV29-1 NA CSVAGQVTYEQYF TGCAGCGTTGCAGGGCAGGTCACCTACGAGCAGTACTTC
TRBJ2-5 NA TRBV2 NA CASTAGVQETQYF TGTGCCAGCACTGCTGGAGTACAAGAGACCCAGTACTTC
TRBJ2-7 NA TRBV29-1 few CSVSPGPNEQYF TGCAGCGTTTCCCCGGGGCCAAACGAGCAGTACTTC
TRBJ2-7 TRBD2 TRBV9 NA CASSVAPGEGEQYF TGTGCCAGCAGCGTAGCTCCGGGGGAGGGCGAGCAGTACTTC
TRBJ2-7 NA TRBV5-1 NA CASSIEPGAYYEQYF TGCGCCAGCAGCATAGAACCCGGGGCATACTACGAGCAGTACTTC
TRBJ2-1 TRBD2 TRBV4-1 NA CASRPGLAGGTAYNEQFF TGCGCCAGCAGGCCGGGACTAGCGGGGGGTACGGCCTACAATGAGCAGTTCTTC
TRBJ2-7 TRBD2 TRBV29-1 NA CSVELVGTSSYEQYF TGCAGCGTTGAATTAGTGGGGACTAGCTCCTACGAGCAGTACTTC
TRBJ2-6 NA TRBV7-9 NA CASSFSSMVEGANVLTF TGTGCCAGCAGCTTTTCTTCTATGGTGGAGGGGGCCAACGTCCTGACTTTC
TRBJ2-3 NA TRBV10-3 few CAIRPSGDTQYF TGTGCCATCCGCCCCAGCGGAGATACGCAGTATTTT
TRBJ1-1 NA TRBV15 NA CATSRDRGKGANEAFF TGTGCCACCAGCAGAGATAGGGGGAAAGGAGCCAATGAAGCTTTCTTT
TRBJ2-7 TRBD2 TRBV11-2 NA CASRRGTNSYEQYF TGTGCCAGCAGGCGTGGGACTAACTCCTACGAGCAGTACTTC
TRBJ1-1 NA TRBV6-5 NA CASSYIGWDTEAFF TGTGCCAGCAGTTACATCGGGTGGGACACTGAAGCTTTCTTT
TRBJ2-7 TRBD1 TRBV29-1 NA CSARQGVSEQYF TGCAGCGCTAGACAGGGGGTCTCCGAGCAGTACTTC
TRBJ2-3 NA TRBV4-3 NA CASSQDEEDTQYF TGCGCCAGCAGCCAAGATGAGGAAGATACGCAGTATTTT
TRBJ1-3 NA TRBV30 NA CAWGVVSGNTIYF TGTGCCTGGGGAGTCGTCTCTGGAAACACCATATATTTT
TRBJ1-6 TRBD1 TRBV27 NA CASSLWGDRDSPLHF TGTGCCAGCAGTTTATGGGGGGACAGAGATTCACCCCTCCACTTT
TRBJ1-1 NA TRBV29-1 few CSVDPGTNTEAFF TGCAGCGTTGATCCAGGAACGAACACTGAAGCTTTCTTT
TRBJ1-6 TRBD1 TRBV4-3 few CASSQNLQGAYSPLHF TGCGCCAGCAGCCAGAACCTACAGGGGGCCTATTCACCCCTCCACTTT
TRBJ2-7 TRBD1 TRBV15 few CATSRDPQGAGEQYF TGTGCCACCAGCAGAGATCCGCAGGGGGCAGGCGAGCAGTACTTC
TRBJ2-1 NA TRBV4-3 NA CASSQEESGVREQFF TGCGCCAGCAGCCAAGAAGAATCAGGGGTGCGTGAGCAGTTCTTC
TRBJ2-7 NA TRBV6-4 NA CASSDDGPSYEQYF TGTGCCAGCAGTGACGACGGGCCTAGCTACGAGCAGTACTTC
TRBJ2-7 NA TRBV6-6 NA CASTSSGNEQYF TGTGCCAGCACCTCTTCGGGGAACGAGCAGTACTTC
TRBJ1-1 NA TRBV29-1 few CSGSTGNTEAFF TGCAGTGGATCAACAGGGAACACTGAAGCTTTCTTT
TRBJ1-2 NA TRBV30 NA CAWEGRGYTF TGTGCCTGGGAGGGGAGAGGCTACACCTTC
TRBJ2-3 NA TRBV25-1 NA CASRTTGTDTQYF TGTGCCAGCAGGACTACCGGTACAGATACGCAGTATTTT
TRBJ1-1 TRBD1 TRBV2 NA CASRTSQGGTEAFF TGTGCCAGCAGGACTTCCCAGGGGGGTACTGAAGCTTTCTTT
TRBJ2-3 NA TRBV30 NA CGIDTQYF TGTGGCATAGATACGCAGTATTTT